This T cell receptor (beta chain) was captured by sequencing in a study of T cells in Graves' hyperthyroidism and ophthalmopathy. The CDR3 contains 15 residues. Per germline, CDR1 ENHRY and CDR2 SYGVKD. The V gene end was trimmed by 6 bases and the J gene end by 6 bases; junction bases not matched to a gene: 7. RNA transcripts were the template for amplifying TCR beta CDR3 regions. RT-PCR in the first round (using the HTBI primer set) targeted the TCR CDR3. TCRdb fed the multiplex PCR reads into MiXCR, producing one record per CDR3 protein. Among 480,000 or so distinct CDR3 sequences listed, 35% to 50% were seen once.

The J gene is TRBJ1-6, the V gene TRBV10-3, with 8 bases that match TRBD1. The origin of this receptor is an adult woman with Graves' disease, either hyperthyroidism or ophthalmopathy (not recorded which). Sequencing was carried out using peripheral blood or thyroid tissue (not recorded which). The CDR3 DNA reads as TGTGCCATCAGGAAAACAGGGGGTTTTAATTCACCCCTCCACTTT. Its translation is CAIRKTGGFNSPLHF.